The sequence of this T cell receptor (beta chain) was determined in a study of OX40 agonist ivuxolimab in advanced cancers. Whole-study context: Those enrolled were 82.7% male, with a mean age of approximately 60 years and ages from roughly 20 to 90.

General observations from the study: Clonal expansion was seen in CD4+ and CD8+ blood T cells by week 6 at 0.1 to 3.0 mg/kg.

The CDR3 is 16 residues long. V shed 1 base and J 7 bases; nucleotides not matched to a gene: 8. The germline V gene encodes CDR1 MNHNS and CDR2 SASEGT. Here immunoSEQ multiplex PCR was the method, and the copy in TCRdb shows in-frame clones only, minus some. The sample holds 55,000 to 90,000 clones, around 88% seen once. In regard to this clone: Its matching antigen is unknown.

Material: CD4+ or CD8+ T cells sorted from blood, obtained in a trial of the OX40 agonist ivuxolimab. V usage is TRBV6-1 and J usage is TRBJ2-1; TRBD2 matches 9 bases. The source of this sequence is an adult with an advanced solid tumor such as melanoma, head and neck, liver or kidney cancer. CDR3 nucleotide sequence: TGTGCCAGCAGTGAAGGAGGCGGGAGGGCCAGGAATGAGCAGTTCTTC. This encodes CASSEGGGRARNEQFF.